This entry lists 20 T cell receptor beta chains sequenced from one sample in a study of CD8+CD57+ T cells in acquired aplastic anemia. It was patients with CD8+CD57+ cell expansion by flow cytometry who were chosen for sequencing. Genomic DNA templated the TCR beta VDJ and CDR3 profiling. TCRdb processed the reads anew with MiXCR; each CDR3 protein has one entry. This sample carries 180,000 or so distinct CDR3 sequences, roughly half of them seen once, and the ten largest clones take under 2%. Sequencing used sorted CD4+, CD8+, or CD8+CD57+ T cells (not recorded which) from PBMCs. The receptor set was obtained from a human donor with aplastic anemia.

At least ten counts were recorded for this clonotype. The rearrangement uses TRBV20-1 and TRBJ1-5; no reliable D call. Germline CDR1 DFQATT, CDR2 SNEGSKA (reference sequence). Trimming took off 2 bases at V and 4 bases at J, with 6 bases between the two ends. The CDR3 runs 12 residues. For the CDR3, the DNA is TGCAGTGCTAGAAGACGGAATCAGCCCCAGCATTTT. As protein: CSARRRNQPQHF.

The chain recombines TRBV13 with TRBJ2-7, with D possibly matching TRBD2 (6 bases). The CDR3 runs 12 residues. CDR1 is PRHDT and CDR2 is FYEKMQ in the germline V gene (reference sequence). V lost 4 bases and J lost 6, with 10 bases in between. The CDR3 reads CASSSLASEQYF. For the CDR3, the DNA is TGTGCCAGCAGCTCACTAGCATCCGAGCAGTACTTC.

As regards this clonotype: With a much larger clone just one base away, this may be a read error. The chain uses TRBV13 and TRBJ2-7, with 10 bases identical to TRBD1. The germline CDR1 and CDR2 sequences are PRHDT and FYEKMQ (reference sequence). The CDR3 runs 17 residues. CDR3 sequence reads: CVSSVSRPGQGLAEQYF. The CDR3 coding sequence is TGTGTCAGCAGCGTCTCACGCCCGGGACAGGGGTTGGCCGAGCAGTACTTC.

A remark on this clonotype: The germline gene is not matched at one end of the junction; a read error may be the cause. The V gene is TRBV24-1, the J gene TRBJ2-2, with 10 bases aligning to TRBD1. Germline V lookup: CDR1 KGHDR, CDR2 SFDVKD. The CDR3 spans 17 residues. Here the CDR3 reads CATSGSPGQGNTGELSF. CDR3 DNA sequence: TGTGCCACCAGTGGGTCGCCGGGACAGGGGAACACCGGGGAGCTGTCTTTT.

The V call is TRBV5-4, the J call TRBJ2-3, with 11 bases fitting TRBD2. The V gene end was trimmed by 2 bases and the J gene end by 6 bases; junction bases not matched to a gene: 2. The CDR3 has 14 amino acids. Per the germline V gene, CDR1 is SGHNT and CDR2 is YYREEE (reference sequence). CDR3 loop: CASSLLAGEDTQYF. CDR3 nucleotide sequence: TGTGCCAGCAGCTTACTAGCGGGGGAGGATACGCAGTATTTT.

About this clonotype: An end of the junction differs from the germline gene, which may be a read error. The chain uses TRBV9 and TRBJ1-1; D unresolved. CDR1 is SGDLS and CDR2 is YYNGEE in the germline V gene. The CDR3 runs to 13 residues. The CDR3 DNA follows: TGTGCCAGCAGCGTAGGCGGGAACACTGAAGCTCTCTTT. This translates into CASSVGGNTEALF.

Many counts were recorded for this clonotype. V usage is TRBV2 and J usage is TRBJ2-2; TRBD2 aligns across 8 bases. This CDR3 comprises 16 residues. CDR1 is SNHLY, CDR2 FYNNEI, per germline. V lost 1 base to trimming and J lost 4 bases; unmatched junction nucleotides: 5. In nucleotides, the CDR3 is TGTGCCAGCAGTGAAGTCGGGACTAGGCTCACCGGGGAGCTGTTTTTT. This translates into CASSEVGTRLTGELFF.

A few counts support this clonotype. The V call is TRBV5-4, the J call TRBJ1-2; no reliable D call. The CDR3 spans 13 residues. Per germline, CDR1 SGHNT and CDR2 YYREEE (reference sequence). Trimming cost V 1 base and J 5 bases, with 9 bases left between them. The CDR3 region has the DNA TGTGCCAGCAGCTTGAATCCGACTTATGGCTACACCTTC. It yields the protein CASSLNPTYGYTF.

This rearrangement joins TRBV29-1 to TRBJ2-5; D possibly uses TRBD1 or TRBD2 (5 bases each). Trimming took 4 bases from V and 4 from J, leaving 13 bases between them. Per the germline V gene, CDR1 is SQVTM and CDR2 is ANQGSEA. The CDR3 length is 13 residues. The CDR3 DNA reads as TGCAGCGTTGGAGGGCAGGGTGGAGAGACCCAGTACTTC. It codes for CSVGGQGGETQYF. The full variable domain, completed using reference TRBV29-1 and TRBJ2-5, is SAVISQKPSRDICQRGTSLTIQCQVDSQVTMMFWYRQQPGQSLTLIATANQGSEATYESGFVIDKFPISRPNLTFSTLTVSNMSPEDSSIYLCSVGGQGGETQYFGPGTRLLVL.

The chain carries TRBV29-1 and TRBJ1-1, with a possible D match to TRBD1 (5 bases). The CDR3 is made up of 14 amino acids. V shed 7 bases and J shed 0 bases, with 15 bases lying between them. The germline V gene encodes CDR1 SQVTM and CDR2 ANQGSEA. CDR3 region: CSARLGTVNTEAFF. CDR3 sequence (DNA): TGCAGCGCCCGACTCGGGACGGTGAACACTGAAGCTTTCTTT.

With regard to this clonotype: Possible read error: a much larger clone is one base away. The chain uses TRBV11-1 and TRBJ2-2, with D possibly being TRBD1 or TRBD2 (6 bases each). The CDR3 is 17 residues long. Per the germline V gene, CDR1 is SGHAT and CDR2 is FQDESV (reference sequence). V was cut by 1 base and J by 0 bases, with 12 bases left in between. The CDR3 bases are TGTGCCAGCAGCTTAGGGGGGGCTCCCGCGAACACCGGGGAGCTGTTTTTT. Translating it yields CASSLGGAPANTGELFF.

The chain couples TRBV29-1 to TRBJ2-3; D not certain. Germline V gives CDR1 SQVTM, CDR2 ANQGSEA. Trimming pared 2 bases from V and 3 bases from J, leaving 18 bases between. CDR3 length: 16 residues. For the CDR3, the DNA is TGCAGCGTTGAATCGGAAAGACATAGAAGGACAGATACGCAGTATTTT. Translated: CSVESERHRRTDTQYF.

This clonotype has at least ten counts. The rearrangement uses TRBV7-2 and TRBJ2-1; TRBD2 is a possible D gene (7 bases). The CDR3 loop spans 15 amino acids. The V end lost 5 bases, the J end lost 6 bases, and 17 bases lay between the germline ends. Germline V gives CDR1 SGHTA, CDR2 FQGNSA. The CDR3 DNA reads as TGTGCCAGCAGCCCCTCGGGGGGCGGTCGCAATGAGCAGTTCTTC. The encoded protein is CASSPSGGGRNEQFF.

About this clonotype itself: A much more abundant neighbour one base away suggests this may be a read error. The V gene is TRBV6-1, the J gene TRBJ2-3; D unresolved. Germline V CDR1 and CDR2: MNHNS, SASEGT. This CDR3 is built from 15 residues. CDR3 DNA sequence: TGTGTCAGCAGTGAAAGGCCCGGTTACACAGATACGCAGTATTTT. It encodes CVSSERPGYTDTQYF.

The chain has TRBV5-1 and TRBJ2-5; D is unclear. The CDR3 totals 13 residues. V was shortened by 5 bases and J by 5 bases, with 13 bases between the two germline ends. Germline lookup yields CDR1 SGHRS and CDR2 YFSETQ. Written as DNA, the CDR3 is TGCGCCAGCAGGGTCGGAGTTTCGGAGACCCAGTACTTC. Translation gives CASRVGVSETQYF.

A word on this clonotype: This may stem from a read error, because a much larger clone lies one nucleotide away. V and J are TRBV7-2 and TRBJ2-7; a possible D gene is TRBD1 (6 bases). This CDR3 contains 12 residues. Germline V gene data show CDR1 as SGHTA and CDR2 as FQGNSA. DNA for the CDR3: TGTGCCAGCATTGGACAGTCCTACGGGCAGTACTTC. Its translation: CASIGQSYGQYF.

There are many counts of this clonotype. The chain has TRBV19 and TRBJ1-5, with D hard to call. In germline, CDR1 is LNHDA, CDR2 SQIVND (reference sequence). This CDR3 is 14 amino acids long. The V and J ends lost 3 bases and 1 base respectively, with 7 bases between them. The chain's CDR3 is CASSIDRSNQPQHF. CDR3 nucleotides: TGTGCCAGTAGTATTGATCGAAGCAATCAGCCCCAGCATTTT.

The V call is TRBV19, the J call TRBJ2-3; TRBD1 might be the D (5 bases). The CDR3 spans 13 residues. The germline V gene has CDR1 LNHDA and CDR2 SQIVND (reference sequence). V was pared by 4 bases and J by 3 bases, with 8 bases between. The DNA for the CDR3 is TGTGCCAGTAGTAGCAGGGATACAGATACGCAGTATTTT. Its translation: CASSSRDTDTQYF.

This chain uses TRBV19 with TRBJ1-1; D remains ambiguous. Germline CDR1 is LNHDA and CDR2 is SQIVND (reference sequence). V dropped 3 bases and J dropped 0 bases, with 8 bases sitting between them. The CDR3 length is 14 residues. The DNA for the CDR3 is TGTGCCAGTAGTATCACTACTATGAACACTGAAGCTTTCTTT. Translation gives CASSITTMNTEAFF.

CDR3 sequence: CASRWGTGGRSPDINEQFF. The CDR3 nucleotides read TGTGCCAGCAGATGGGGCACTGGCGGGAGATCTCCCGACATTAATGAGCAGTTCTTC. This chain uses TRBV11-1 with TRBJ2-1; 7 bases align to TRBD2. V trimming: 6 bases; J trimming: 7 bases; junction bases outside the gene matches: 24. The CDR3 covers 19 residues. From germline, CDR1 is SGHAT and CDR2 FQDESV (reference sequence).